This TCR beta chain was captured by sequencing in a study of spatial heterogeneity in lung cancer. Turning to the study itself: Compared with alpha-chain sequences, beta-chain sequences were consistently detected in greater numbers. Study-level results: Resection blood, more than follow-up blood, showed ubiquitous expanded tumor TCRs.

Sample time point: sample taken at primary tumor resection. Unsorted tumor, nontumor lung tissue or cryopreserved PBMC supplied the whole RNA. The donors were fewer than 80 patients with non-small cell lung cancer that was early-stage and untreated. Individually, TCR cDNA molecules were each labelled with a unique molecular identifier. MiXCR, applied by TCRdb to the 5' RACE reads, yields one record per CDR3 protein. The top ten hold 10% to 15% of the sample, which has nearly 50,000 distinct CDR3 sequences, 6% to 9.5% seen once. This clonotype was observed at least ten times. The antigen remains undetermined. V was shortened by 0 bases and J by 1 base, with 13 bases between the two germline ends. The CDR3 length is 15 residues. Germline loops: CDR1 GTSNPN, CDR2 SVGIG (reference sequence).

The V gene is TRBV30, the J gene TRBJ2-7; either TRBD1 or TRBD2 may fit D (5 bases each). This TCR was sampled from a female donor with early-stage non-small cell lung cancer. The sample in question was PBMCs, obtained at surgery. This CDR3 is CAWSVLGVGSYEQYF. The DNA of the CDR3 is TGTGCCTGGAGTGTATTGGGGGTCGGGTCCTACGAGCAGTACTTC.